This TCR beta chain came from a study of cytomegalovirus exposure and HLA in healthy donors. PCR used 60 Vbeta primers and 13 Jbeta primers. Assay used: immunoSEQ multiplex PCR; TCRdb lists only in-frame clones, some missing. The sample yields 140,000 to 150,000 clones, under 90% seen once. Participants comprised healthy donors of bone marrow. Though probably carrying unrecorded immune exposures, donors were nominally healthy at sampling. Broader study findings: Excluded: some indistinguishable V segments such as TRBV6-2 and TRBV6-3. Roughly uniform sequencing depth across donors was assumed, possibly incorrectly.

Turning to this clone: No antigen is known for it.

The CDR3 is 14 amino acids. J gave up 7 bases and V 4 bases, and 7 bases lay outside the gene matches. The germline V gene has CDR1 SGHTA and CDR2 FQGNSA. The chain uses TRBV7-2 and TRBJ2-1, with TRBD1 matching 7 bases. This receptor was taken from a boy aged 2 to 9 in good health and CMV-seronegative. Sequencing used PBMCs. CDR3 region: CASSSRQGWNEQFF. The CDR3, as DNA: TGTGCCAGCAGCTCCAGACAGGGTTGGAATGAGCAGTTCTTC.